Shown below are 22 T cell receptor beta chains from a single sample sequenced in a study of HIV-infected children after antiretroviral therapy interruption. Unique molecular identifiers were included in an RNA-based 3' RACE TCR library. Using its own MiXCR run on the 3' RACE reads, TCRdb lists one record per CDR3 protein. Altogether about 15,000 distinct CDR3 sequences are present, less than 4% being singletons, with the ten largest covering about 5.4%. Described treatment: PENTA 11 planned treatment interruption arm or continuous ART arm. The input for sequencing was CD45RA+ CD4+ T cells from PBMCs, taken from a donor given antiretroviral therapy, either interrupted or continuous. This sample's subset: naive CD4+ CD45RA+ CD45RO- T cells. All receptors derive from a child aged 2 to 17 with HIV.

This clonotype appeared many times. This chain links TRBV5-1 with TRBJ2-2; D is possibly TRBD2 (5 bases). The CDR3 covers 16 residues. CDR1 is SGHRS, CDR2 YFSETQ, per germline. The ends were cut back, 5 bases at V and 3 bases at J, with 17 bases in the middle. The CDR3 DNA reads TGCGCCAGCAGATTACGAGCGGAAACGGACACCGGGGAGCTGTTTTTT. As protein: CASRLRAETDTGELFF. Based on the CDR3 plus reference TRBV5-1 and TRBJ2-2, the full variable domain is KAGVTQTPRYLIKTRGQQVTLSCSPISGHRSVSWYQQTPGQGLQFLFEYFSETQRNKGNFPGRFSGRQFSNSRSEMNVSTLELGDSALYLCASRLRAETDTGELFFGEGSRLTVL.

The genes are TRBV5-4 and TRBJ2-6; D ambiguous. This CDR3 is built from 15 residues. CDR1 is SGHNT and CDR2 is YYREEE in the germline V gene (reference sequence). Deletions cut 3 bases from V and 0 bases from J, with 7 bases between. CDR3 sequence reads: CASSSSSSGANVLTF. The CDR3 region has the DNA TGTGCCAGCAGCTCCTCCAGCTCTGGGGCCAACGTCCTGACTTTC.

In this sample, this clonotype turned up many times. This chain connects TRBV7-8 to TRBJ2-7; TRBD2 is a possible D gene (7 bases). This CDR3 region has 13 residues. The germline V gene encodes CDR1 SGHVS and CDR2 FQNEAQ. Trimming took 7 bases from V and 0 from J, leaving 10 bases between them. The CDR3 DNA reads TGTGCCAGCACCCGGGGGGCCTCCTACGAGCAGTACTTC. Its protein is CASTRGASYEQYF.

This clonotype was found many times. This chain connects TRBV5-1 to TRBJ2-1; 10 bases fit TRBD2. The V gene's germline CDR1 is SGHRS and CDR2 YFSETQ. The length of the CDR3 is 14 residues. The junction had 4 bases not matched to a gene; V was cut back by 4 bases and J by 6 bases. DNA for the CDR3: TGCGCCAGCAGCCCCGAGCGGGGGGGCAATGAGCAGTTCTTC. Its protein is CASSPERGGNEQFF.

Many counts were recorded for this clonotype. V usage is TRBV19 and J usage is TRBJ2-1, with TRBD1 identical over 7 bases. The CDR3 loop spans 11 amino acids. V shed 9 bases and J 6 bases; nucleotides not matched to a gene: 2. Germline CDR1 is LNHDA and CDR2 is SQIVND (reference sequence). CDR3 bases: TGTGCCAGCGACAGGGTCAATGAGCAGTTCTTC. The encoded protein is CASDRVNEQFF. The full variable domain, its missing parts supplied by reference TRBV19 and TRBJ2-1, is DGGITQSPKYLFRKEGQNVTLSCEQNLNHDAMYWYRQDPGQGLRLIYYSQIVNDFQKGDIAEGYSVSREKKESFPLTVTSAQKNPTAFYLCASDRVNEQFFGPGTRLTVL.

This sequence joins TRBV3-1 and TRBJ2-7; TRBD2 agrees at 7 bases. Germline V gene data show CDR1 as LGHDT and CDR2 as YNNKEL (reference sequence). The CDR3 covers 15 residues. V lost 0 bases and J lost 1; bases outside the gene matches: 3. The CDR3 coding sequence is TGTGCCAGCAGCCAAGAGGCAGCGGGGTCCTACGAGCAGTACTTC. This gives the protein CASSQEAAGSYEQYF.

At least ten counts were recorded for this clonotype. This chain links TRBV12-3 or TRBV12-4 with TRBJ2-1; a weak D match, TRBD1 (6 bases). The V and J ends lost 6 bases and 2 bases respectively, with 17 bases between them. The CDR3 length is 16 residues. The CDR3 loop is CASSKQTGDPYNEQFF. In DNA, the CDR3 is TGTGCCAGCAGCAAACAGACAGGTGACCCCTACAATGAGCAGTTCTTC.

Ten or more counts support this clonotype. V is TRBV6-1 and J is TRBJ2-7; 8 nucleotides line up with TRBD1. V lost 7 bases to trimming and J lost 0 bases; unmatched junction nucleotides: 8. CDR1 and CDR2 (germline): MNHNS, SASEGT. The CDR3 loop spans 15 amino acids. In DNA, the CDR3 is TGTGCCAGCAAAATAACCGGGACAGGCTCCTACGAGCAGTACTTC. It yields the protein CASKITGTGSYEQYF.

This clonotype has ten or more counts. The V and J genes are TRBV15 and TRBJ2-1; 10 bases align to TRBD1. Germline lookup yields CDR1 LNHNV and CDR2 YYDKDF (reference sequence). The CDR3 contains 16 residues. The V gene end was trimmed by 2 bases and the J gene end by 4 bases; junction bases not matched to a gene: 5. The CDR3 nucleotides are TGTGCCACCAGCAGATCGCCGGGACAGGGGTACAATGAGCAGTTCTTC. Translating it yields CATSRSPGQGYNEQFF.

Comments on this clonotype: A read error may explain this, as a much larger clone is one base away. The chain uses TRBV7-2 and TRBJ2-7; no definite D call. This CDR3 is 15 amino acids long. Germline CDR1 and CDR2: SGHTA and FQGNSA. Between the trimmed V and J ends, which lost 1 base and 3 bases, there was a span of 13 bases. In DNA, the CDR3 is TGTGCCAGCAGCTTAGTGCCCAGACATGGCTACGAGCAGTACTTC. Encoded protein: CASSLVPRHGYEQYF. The full variable domain, with the rest looked up from reference TRBV7-2 and TRBJ2-7, is GAGVSQSPSNKVTEKGKDVELRCDPISGHTALYWYRQSLGQGLEFLIYFQGNSAPDKSGLPSDRFSAERTGGSVSTLTIQRTQQEDSAVYLCASSLVPRHGYEQYFGPGTRLTVT.

This clonotype has at least ten counts. The rearrangement uses TRBV2 and TRBJ2-3; D might be TRBD2 (5 bases). CDR1 is SNHLY and CDR2 is FYNNEI in the germline V gene. The CDR3 totals 14 residues. V dropped 5 bases and J dropped 0 bases, with 9 bases sitting between them. CDR3 coding DNA: TGTGCCAGCAGTCCGGGAATCAGCACAGATACGCAGTATTTT. Its translation: CASSPGISTDTQYF.

This clonotype was detected ten times or more. This rearrangement joins TRBV12-3 or TRBV12-4 to TRBJ2-5, with 7 bases matching TRBD1. V shed 2 bases, J shed 1 base, and the junction held 13 bases outside the gene matches. The CDR3 runs to 18 residues. The CDR3 DNA reads TGTGCCAGCAGTTTACGGGCAGGGGGAATCTTTCCCCAAGAGACCCAGTACTTC. This encodes CASSLRAGGIFPQETQYF.

This clonotype was detected many times. This sequence joins TRBV9 and TRBJ1-1; TRBD1 is a possible D gene (5 bases). Trimming stripped 3 bases from V and 0 bases from J, with 9 bases between. The CDR3 has 14 residues. The germline CDR1 and CDR2 sequences are SGDLS and YYNGEE. CDR3 residues: CASSGRQLNTEAFF. CDR3 DNA sequence: TGTGCCAGCAGCGGACGACAGTTGAACACTGAAGCTTTCTTT.

This clonotype is medium-sized within its sample. The rearrangement joins TRBV6-5 to TRBJ1-6; D possibly corresponds to TRBD1 (5 bases). The germline V gene encodes CDR1 MNHEY and CDR2 SVGAGI. With 5 bases removed from V and 10 bases from J, the gap between germline ends came to 18 bases. This CDR3 comprises 15 residues. CDR3 sequence reads: CASSRQRTPGSPLHF. Here the CDR3 DNA reads TGTGCCAGCAGTCGACAAAGGACCCCAGGGTCACCCCTCCACTTT.

V and J are TRBV20-1 and TRBJ1-5; D may be TRBD1 (5 bases). The V gene lost 1 base and the J gene lost 1 base, with 17 bases spanning the gap. Germline values: CDR1 DFQATT, CDR2 SNEGSKA (reference sequence). The CDR3 extends over 17 amino acids. This CDR3 reads CSARAGPLGESNQPQHF. The CDR3 DNA follows: TGCAGTGCTAGAGCCGGTCCCCTAGGGGAGAGCAATCAGCCCCAGCATTTT.

This clonotype came up many times. V and J are TRBV3-1 and TRBJ2-7, with 11 bases that match TRBD1. The CDR3 spans 15 residues. The V segment lost 4 bases and the J segment 6 bases; nucleotides outside the gene matches: 8. The V gene's germline CDR1 is LGHDT and CDR2 YNNKEL (reference sequence). CDR3 DNA sequence: TGTGCCAGCAGCCCCCGGGACAGGGGGGGAGGCGAGCAGTACTTC. Translated: CASSPRDRGGGEQYF.

Comments on this clonotype: A much larger clone lies one base from this, so it may be a read error. The chain links TRBV19 to TRBJ2-3; 8 positions match TRBD2. With 5 bases clipped from V and 5 bases from J, the junction kept 12 bases outside the gene matches. The length of the CDR3 is 16 residues. The germline gives CDR1 LNHDA, CDR2 SQIVND (reference sequence). CDR3: CASSPEGLVGIDTQYF. CDR3 nucleotide sequence: TGTGCCAGTAGTCCCGAGGGACTAGTGGGTATAGATACGCAGTATTTT.

This clonotype has a count of ten or more. This CDR3 reads CATSRKTSFPADTQYF. The CDR3, as DNA: TGTGCCACCAGCAGAAAGACTAGCTTCCCGGCAGATACGCAGTATTTT. This chain uses TRBV15 with TRBJ2-3; 7 bases align to TRBD2. CDR3 length equals 16 residues. V shed 2 bases and J 4 bases; nucleotides not matched to a gene: 9. Germline CDR1 reads LNHNV; CDR2 reads YYDKDF (reference sequence).

This clonotype was counted ten times or more. The chain is built from TRBV29-1 and TRBJ1-1; 7 nucleotides align to TRBD1. CDR3 length: 12 amino acids. V was clipped by 3 bases and J by 6 bases; unmatched bases: 4. CDR1 SQVTM and CDR2 ANQGSEA come from the germline V gene. The CDR3 sequence is CSVDPGGAEAFF. The CDR3 region has the DNA TGCAGCGTTGACCCAGGGGGTGCTGAAGCTTTCTTT.

This clonotype occurred many times. The genes are TRBV20-1 and TRBJ2-3, with D unclear. Trimming shortened V by 5 bases and J by 5 bases, and 8 bases separated the two germline ends. The length of the CDR3 is 11 residues. From germline, CDR1 is DFQATT and CDR2 SNEGSKA (reference sequence). The CDR3 region has the DNA TGCAGTGCTCTCAAAGAAGATACGCAGTATTTT. Its translation: CSALKEDTQYF.

This clonotype showed up many times. One end of the junction does not line up with germline, which may come from a read error. The CDR3 nucleotides are TGCGCCAGCAGCTTAGGGCGGACTAGCGGGGGGGAAGATACGCAGTATTTT. Amino acid sequence: CASSLGRTSGGEDTQYF. The V gene is TRBV7-2, the J gene TRBJ2-3; 15 bases fit TRBD2. CDR3 length: 17 amino acids. Germline V gene sequence: CDR1 SGHTA, CDR2 FQGNSA.

This clonotype was seen many times. The chain uses TRBV12-3 or TRBV12-4 and TRBJ1-4; TRBD1 matches 8 bases. Trimming removed 10 bases from V and 6 bases from J; junction bases left unmatched: 7. The CDR3 length is 13 residues. The CDR3 sequence is CATDRGTDEKLFF. CDR3 nucleotides: TGTGCCACAGACAGGGGTACAGATGAAAAACTGTTTTTT.